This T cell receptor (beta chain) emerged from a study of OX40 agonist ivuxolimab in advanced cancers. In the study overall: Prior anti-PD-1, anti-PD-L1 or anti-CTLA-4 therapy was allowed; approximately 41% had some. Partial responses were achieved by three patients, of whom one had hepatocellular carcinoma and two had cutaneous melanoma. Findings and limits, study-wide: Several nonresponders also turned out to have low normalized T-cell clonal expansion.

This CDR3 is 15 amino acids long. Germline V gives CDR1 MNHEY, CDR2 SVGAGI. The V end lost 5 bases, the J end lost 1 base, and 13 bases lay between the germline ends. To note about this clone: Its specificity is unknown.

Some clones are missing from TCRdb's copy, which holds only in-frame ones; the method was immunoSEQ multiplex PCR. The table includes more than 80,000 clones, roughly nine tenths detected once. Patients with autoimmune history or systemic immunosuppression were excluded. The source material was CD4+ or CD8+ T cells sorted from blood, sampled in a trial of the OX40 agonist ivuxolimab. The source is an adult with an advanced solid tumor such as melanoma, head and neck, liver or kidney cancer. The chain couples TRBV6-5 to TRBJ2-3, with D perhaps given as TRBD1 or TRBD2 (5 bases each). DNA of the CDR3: TGTGCCAGCAGTAGCCAGGGAGACGGCACAGATACGCAGTATTTT. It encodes CASSSQGDGTDTQYF.